The present T cell receptor (beta chain) was sequenced within a study of radiotherapy plus CTLA-4 blockade in lung cancer. The CDR3 has 14 amino acids. Trimming stripped 6 bases from V and 5 bases from J, with 16 bases between. In germline, CDR1 is MDHEN, CDR2 SYDVKM. Assay: immunoSEQ multiplex PCR; the TCRdb copy retains only in-frame clones and omits some. The sample includes roughly 73,000 clones, 87% of them seen just once. The TCR comes from a human donor with non-small cell lung cancer that progressed on radiotherapy plus ipilimumab. Sequencing was performed on peripheral blood, taken from a patient treated with radiotherapy plus ipilimumab. The chain recombines TRBV28 with TRBJ2-5; D could derive from TRBD1 or TRBD2 (7 bases each). The CDR3 reads CASSNRGGGETQYF. The CDR3 coding sequence is TGTGCCAGCAGCAACAGGGGAGGGGGGGAGACCCAGTACTTC.